The next 12 T cell receptor beta chains were all read from a single sample in a study of preoperative IRX-2 immunotherapy in early breast cancer. Sample treatment: preoperative locoregional IRX-2 cytokine immunotherapy. TCRdb's table, derived via immunoSEQ multiplex PCR, lists solely in-frame clones and lacks some. The table records 2,500 to 4,000 clones, 78% of them present only once. Material: tumor tissue, obtained after IRX-2 immunotherapy. Every receptor here comes from a human donor with breast cancer.

The gene calls are TRBV6-8 and TRBJ1-1; possibly TRBD1 for D (5 bases). CDR1 is MNHGY, CDR2 SAAAGT, per germline. With 2 bases removed from V and 8 bases from J, the gap between germline ends came to 12 bases. The CDR3 has 13 amino acids. The CDR3 spells CASSYPGGGEAFF. CDR3 bases: TGTGCCAGCAGTTACCCTGGGGGTGGCGAAGCTTTCTTT.

This chain connects TRBV28 to TRBJ2-7, with 9 bases identical to TRBD2. Germline V gene lookup returns CDR1 MDHEN and CDR2 SYDVKM. The CDR3 is 15 amino acids. Unmatched junction bases numbered 4, after V lost 2 bases and J lost 2 bases. The CDR3 spells CASSLRLAAAYEQYF. The DNA for the CDR3 is TGTGCCAGCAGTTTAAGACTAGCGGCGGCCTACGAGCAGTACTTC. The full variable domain, in which reference TRBV28 and TRBJ2-7 provide the parts outside the CDR3, is DVKVTQSSRYLVKRTGEKVFLECVQDMDHENMFWYRQDPGLGLRLIYFSYDVKMKEKGDIPEGYSVSREKKERFSLILESASTNQTSMYLCASSLRLAAAYEQYFGPGTRLTVT.

V gene TRBV30 combines with J gene TRBJ1-1; 7 bases are a match to TRBD1. V was pared by 2 bases and J by 0 bases, with 9 bases of the junction left unmatched. The CDR3 is 16 residues long. Germline CDR1 is GTSNPN and CDR2 is SVGIG (reference sequence). This CDR3 is CAWSPGPDRLNTEAFF. In DNA, the CDR3 is TGTGCCTGGAGTCCCGGCCCGGACAGGCTGAACACTGAAGCTTTCTTT.

V usage is TRBV29-1 and J usage is TRBJ2-3, with D tentatively TRBD1 or TRBD2 (6 bases each). Germline V lookup: CDR1 SQVTM, CDR2 ANQGSEA. Trimming removed 7 bases at V and 6 bases at J, with 17 bases between. CDR3 size: 13 residues. The CDR3 DNA follows: TGCAGCGCCCCTTCGGGGGCTGGGGATACGCAGTATTTT. Protein product: CSAPSGAGDTQYF.

In its sample, this clone ranks as large. This sequence joins TRBV18 and TRBJ1-3; D remains unclear. With 7 bases removed from V and 0 bases from J, the gap between germline ends came to 10 bases. The CDR3 loop spans 14 amino acids. The germline V gene encodes CDR1 KGHSH and CDR2 LQKENI. CDR3 sequence reads: CASLPPSSGNTIYF. The CDR3 coding sequence is TGTGCCAGCTTACCCCCAAGCTCTGGAAACACCATATATTTT.

V and J are TRBV5-1 and TRBJ1-5; TRBD1 is a possible D gene (6 bases). Germline V gene data show CDR1 as SGHRS and CDR2 as YFSETQ. With 4 bases removed from V and 4 bases from J, the gap between germline ends came to 15 bases. The CDR3 consists of 15 residues. CDR3: CASSEGQSANQPQHF. CDR3 coding DNA: TGCGCCAGCAGCGAAGGACAGTCTGCTAATCAGCCCCAGCATTTT.

The chain recombines TRBV29-1 with TRBJ2-3; D possibly corresponds to TRBD2 (6 bases). Trimming stripped 8 bases from V and 2 bases from J, with 17 bases between. This CDR3 has 14 residues. The germline V gene has CDR1 SQVTM and CDR2 ANQGSEA. CDR3 amino acids: CSFLKGGLTDTQYF. DNA for the CDR3: TGCAGCTTTCTAAAGGGAGGCCTCACAGATACGCAGTATTTT.

CDR3 sequence: CASSYPTWANVLTF. The CDR3 nucleotides are TGTGCCAGCAGTTACCCTACCTGGGCCAACGTCCTGACTTTC. The V call is TRBV6-8, the J call TRBJ2-6; D call uncertain. This CDR3 has 14 amino acids. Trimming stripped 2 bases from V and 5 bases from J, with 7 bases between. CDR1 and CDR2 from the germline V gene are MNHGY and SAAAGT.

The V gene is TRBV11-3, the J gene TRBJ2-2; D is unclear. The CDR3 spans 16 residues. V was shortened by 1 base and J by 8 bases, with 17 bases between the two germline ends. Germline CDR1 reads SGHNT; CDR2 reads YENEEA. The CDR3 region is CASSLGVRPGQGELFF. The CDR3 DNA reads TGTGCCAGCAGCTTAGGTGTTCGCCCTGGGCAAGGGGAGCTGTTTTTT.

V usage is TRBV6-8 and J usage is TRBJ1-2; D is ambiguous. CDR1 is MNHGY and CDR2 is SAAAGT in the germline V gene. This CDR3 contains 17 residues. V lost 0 bases, J lost 6 bases, and 20 bases lay in between. The CDR3 loop reads CASSYSSVASEGNGYTF. CDR3 coding DNA: TGTGCCAGCAGTTACTCCTCCGTGGCCTCGGAGGGAAATGGCTACACCTTC.

The chain uses TRBV1 and TRBJ1-3; TRBD1 reflects the table's D call only, with no check against the DNA. TRBV1 is an annotated pseudogene. The CDR3 contains 15 residues. CDR3 sequence reads: CASSQGKQFGNTIYF. The DNA of the CDR3 is TGCGCCAGCAGCCAAGGAAAACAGTTTGGGAACACCATATATTTT.

The chain has TRBV29-1 and TRBJ2-3; D unresolved. The CDR3 length is 15 residues. Trimming pared 6 bases from V and 3 bases from J, leaving 19 bases between. Per germline, CDR1 SQVTM and CDR2 ANQGSEA. The CDR3 protein is CSVIPDPGGTDTQYF. Written as DNA, the CDR3 is TGCAGCGTAATTCCGGACCCAGGCGGTACAGATACGCAGTATTTT.